These 30 T cell receptor beta chains were sequenced from one sample in a study of cytomegalovirus exposure and HLA in healthy donors (dated by TCRdb to the late 2010s). The library came from the immunoSEQ multiplex PCR assay. TCRdb holds this immuneACCESS table with in-frame rearrangements only. Some clones are missing; in checked studies, unresolved V genes explain under half, and the rest has no known cause. The sample table contains 150,000 to 200,000 clones; only one count was recorded for 85% of them. The ten largest clones add up to 16% of the sample. Material for sequencing was PBMCs. The receptors were sampled from a man between 18 and 29 years old in good health and CMV-seropositive.

The chain has TRBV30 and TRBJ1-1; 8 bases match TRBD1. The CDR3 consists of 14 residues. With 3 bases clipped from V and 4 bases from J, the junction kept 7 bases outside the gene matches. Per the germline V gene, CDR1 is GTSNPN and CDR2 is SVGIG (reference sequence). CDR3 nucleotides: TGTGCCTGGAGCCTAACAGGGGGAGCCACTGAAGCTTTCTTT. Protein product: CAWSLTGGATEAFF.

This clone was observed a handful of times. The chain joins TRBV10-3 to TRBJ2-1; 9 bases align to TRBD1. The CDR3 consists of 15 residues. J was trimmed by 9 bases and V by 6 bases; bases with no gene match: 12. Germline V gene data show CDR1 as ENHRY and CDR2 as SYGVKD. This chain's CDR3 is CAISSGTGFRAEQFF. The CDR3 nucleotides are TGTGCCATCAGCTCCGGGACAGGGTTCCGTGCTGAGCAGTTCTTC.

CDR3 bases: TGCAGCGCCACCGGGACTAGCGGGCCGTCAGATACGCAGTATTTT. It is translated as CSATGTSGPSDTQYF. V is TRBV29-1 and J is TRBJ2-3; TRBD2 matches 12 bases. CDR1 and CDR2 (germline): SQVTM, ANQGSEA. V dropped 7 bases and J dropped 4; count of bases not matched to a gene: 9. CDR3 length: 15 residues.

This clone was observed once. This chain joins TRBV5-1 and TRBJ2-2, with D possibly TRBD1 on 5 matching bases. There are 16 residues in the CDR3. Germline-derived CDR1 and CDR2 are SGHRS and YFSETQ. V was cut by 0 bases and J by 1 base, with 10 bases left in between. The CDR3 reads CASSLGVTENTGELFF. In DNA, the CDR3 is TGCGCCAGCAGCTTGGGGGTGACAGAGAACACCGGGGAGCTGTTTTTT. The whole variable domain, remainder taken from reference TRBV5-1 and TRBJ2-2, is KAGVTQTPRYLIKTRGQQVTLSCSPISGHRSVSWYQQTPGQGLQFLFEYFSETQRNKGNFPGRFSGRQFSNSRSEMNVSTLELGDSALYLCASSLGVTENTGELFFGEGSRLTVL.

The V gene is TRBV28, the J gene TRBJ2-7; possibly TRBD2 for D (6 bases). V was trimmed by 2 bases and J by 6 bases, leaving 20 bases between them. The CDR3 has 16 amino acids. Germline lookup yields CDR1 MDHEN and CDR2 SYDVKM. CDR3 sequence: CASSLASPGLGGEQYF. Here the CDR3 DNA reads TGTGCCAGCAGTTTAGCCTCTCCCGGGCTCGGGGGCGAGCAGTACTTC.

The rearrangement uses TRBV11-2 and TRBJ2-1; possible D gene TRBD2, 6 bases. The germline V gene has CDR1 SGHAT and CDR2 FQNNGV. This CDR3 is 16 amino acids long. The V end was cut by 3 bases, the J end by 0 bases, with 12 bases between. CDR3 sequence reads: CASSFRDSSSYNEQFF. CDR3 nucleotides: TGTGCCAGCAGCTTTCGGGACTCGAGCTCCTACAATGAGCAGTTCTTC.

This clone was observed once. This rearrangement joins TRBV4-1 to TRBJ2-7; tentatively, D is TRBD2 (6 bases). V dropped 4 bases and J dropped 1 base, with 14 bases sitting between them. The length of the CDR3 is 15 residues. Germline V gene lookup returns CDR1 MGHRA and CDR2 YSYEKL. Here the CDR3 DNA reads TGCGCCAGCAGCCGCAGCCGGGACTTATCCTACGAGCAGTACTTC. Its translation is CASSRSRDLSYEQYF.

The chain links TRBV5-1 to TRBJ2-5; no definite D call. Germline V gene sequence: CDR1 SGHRS, CDR2 YFSETQ. This CDR3 has 14 residues. V was clipped by 2 bases and J by 3 bases, with 11 bases between them. The CDR3: CASSLEENEETQYF. Here the CDR3 DNA reads TGCGCCAGCAGCTTAGAGGAAAACGAAGAGACCCAGTACTTC.

V and J are TRBV6-1 and TRBJ2-1, with TRBD2 matching over 7 bases. The CDR3 has 13 residues. Germline-derived CDR1 and CDR2 are MNHNS and SASEGT. V lost 8 bases, J lost 7 bases, and 8 bases stayed unmatched. The DNA of the CDR3 is TGTGCCAGCGCAGGACTGGGGGGGAATGAGCAGTTCTTC. Its translation is CASAGLGGNEQFF.

This rearrangement joins TRBV7-9 to TRBJ2-2, with 7 nucleotides matching TRBD1. The V segment lost 5 bases and the J segment 7 bases; nucleotides outside the gene matches: 1. The germline CDR1 and CDR2 sequences are SEHNR and FQNEAQ (reference sequence). CDR3 length equals 12 residues. The CDR3 here is CASSNRGGELFF. DNA of the CDR3: TGTGCCAGCAGCAACAGGGGCGGGGAGCTGTTTTTT.

The gene calls are TRBV13 and TRBJ2-1; D perhaps matches TRBD2 (6 bases). With 5 bases removed from V and 3 bases from J, the gap between germline ends came to 17 bases. CDR3 size: 16 residues. CDR1 is PRHDT, CDR2 FYEKMQ, per germline (reference sequence). CDR3 in DNA: TGTGCCAGCAGCACTCCCGGGAGTTCCTTCTACAATGAGCAGTTCTTC. This gives the protein CASSTPGSSFYNEQFF.

This clone was observed once. The chain has TRBV7-3 and TRBJ2-3, with D maybe TRBD2 (6 bases). The CDR3 is 15 residues long. Trimming shortened V by 0 bases and J by 1 base, and 8 bases separated the two germline ends. Per germline, CDR1 SGHTA and CDR2 FQGTGA. CDR3 amino acids: CASSLTGGGTDTQYF. CDR3 sequence (DNA): TGTGCCAGCAGCTTAACGGGGGGTGGCACAGATACGCAGTATTTT.

The chain uses TRBV28 and TRBJ2-3, with 12 nucleotides matching TRBD2. CDR3 size: 16 residues. CDR1 is MDHEN and CDR2 is SYDVKM in the germline V gene. The trim removed 5 bases at V and 6 bases at J, leaving 9 bases unmatched. For the CDR3, the DNA is TGTGCCAGCAGTCTGACTAGCGGGAGTCTGCGGGATACGCAGTATTTT. This codes for CASSLTSGSLRDTQYF.

The chain couples TRBV4-2 to TRBJ1-1; 8 nucleotides match TRBD1. Trimming removed 0 bases from V and 10 bases from J; junction bases left unmatched: 7. This CDR3 has 14 residues. Germline CDR1 LGHNA, CDR2 YNFKEQ. CDR3 DNA: TGTGCCAGCAGCCAAGATCGGGGAACAGGGGGAGCTTTCTTT. Protein: CASSQDRGTGGAFF.

The chain couples TRBV5-1 to TRBJ2-1; 9 bases are a match to TRBD2. Looked up from germline, CDR1 is SGHRS and CDR2 is YFSETQ. V shed 4 bases and J 5 bases; nucleotides not matched to a gene: 4. This CDR3 region has 14 residues. The CDR3 loop reads CASSVGGRDNEQFF. CDR3 in DNA: TGCGCCAGCAGCGTCGGCGGGAGGGACAATGAGCAGTTCTTC.

The gene calls are TRBV19 and TRBJ2-1, with 9 bases lining up with TRBD2. The CDR3 has 16 amino acids. Germline assignment: CDR1 LNHDA and CDR2 SQIVND (reference sequence). The V segment lost 3 bases and the J segment 6 bases; nucleotides outside the gene matches: 9. CDR3 in DNA: TGTGCCAGTAGTATCTCTAGCGGGGCGACTTCCAATGAGCAGTTCTTC. Encoded protein: CASSISSGATSNEQFF.

V gene TRBV6-6 combines with J gene TRBJ2-7; 8 bases agree with TRBD2. Germline V gene data show CDR1 as MNHNY and CDR2 as SVGAGI (reference sequence). The CDR3 sequence is 12 residues long. The junction had 8 bases not matched to a gene; V was cut back by 11 bases and J by 5 bases. In nucleotides, the CDR3 is TGTGCCTTGGGACGGGAGGGCGACGAGCAGTACTTC. Translated, it gives CALGREGDEQYF.

This chain uses TRBV4-1 with TRBJ1-3; D gene unclear. V was cut by 0 bases and J by 0 bases, with 15 bases left in between. The CDR3 has 18 amino acids. Germline V gene sequence: CDR1 MGHRA, CDR2 YSYEKL. The CDR3 spells CASSQDQFRLLSGNTIYF. CDR3 DNA sequence: TGCGCCAGCAGCCAAGATCAGTTTAGACTACTCTCTGGAAACACCATATATTTT.

The chain links TRBV28 to TRBJ2-7, with D possibly TRBD2 on 5 matching bases. Germline V gene sequence: CDR1 MDHEN, CDR2 SYDVKM. This CDR3 has 15 amino acids. Trimming took 2 bases from V and 0 from J, leaving 11 bases between them. The CDR3 DNA reads as TGTGCCAGCAGTTTAACCAGCGGCTACTCCTACGAGCAGTACTTC. Protein: CASSLTSGYSYEQYF.

The V and J genes are TRBV7-9 and TRBJ2-1, with a possible D match to TRBD2 (6 bases). The germline V and J ends were trimmed by 4 bases and 6 bases, with 13 bases remaining between them. CDR1 SEHNR and CDR2 FQNEAQ come from the germline V gene (reference sequence). The CDR3 covers 14 residues. CDR3 loop: CASSSGTWLNEQFF. For the CDR3, the DNA is TGTGCCAGCAGCTCGGGGACTTGGCTCAATGAGCAGTTCTTC.

The chain has TRBV11-3 and TRBJ1-1, with a possible D match to TRBD1 (6 bases). With 6 bases removed from V and 2 bases from J, the gap between germline ends came to 16 bases. The CDR3 totals 15 residues. Germline V gene lookup returns CDR1 SGHNT and CDR2 YENEEA. CDR3 protein: CASRPTGGANTEAFF. The CDR3 bases are TGTGCCAGCAGGCCTACCGGGGGGGCCAACACTGAAGCTTTCTTT.

The chain joins TRBV28 to TRBJ2-1; a possible D gene is TRBD2 (7 bases). Germline assignment: CDR1 MDHEN and CDR2 SYDVKM. V lost 8 bases to trimming and J lost 9 bases, with 20 bases between them. The CDR3 runs 14 residues. The CDR3 protein is CASLARGREGEQFF. The CDR3 nucleotides are TGTGCCAGCCTCGCAAGGGGGAGGGAGGGTGAGCAGTTCTTC.

The chain combines TRBV10-2 with TRBJ2-7; the match to TRBD1 covers 7 bases. Germline lookup yields CDR1 WSHSY and CDR2 SAAADI. J lost 3 bases, V lost 6 bases, and 14 bases had no gene match. The CDR3 spans 16 residues. The CDR3 reads CASRLNGQDSFYEQYF. In DNA, the CDR3 is TGCGCCAGCAGACTTAACGGACAGGACTCCTTCTACGAGCAGTACTTC.

The chain carries TRBV5-1 and TRBJ2-1; 13 nucleotides line up with TRBD2. Germline CDR1 and CDR2: SGHRS and YFSETQ. V shed 6 bases and J 7 bases; nucleotides not matched to a gene: 10. This CDR3 region has 16 residues. CDR3: CASTPLTSGRANEQFF. DNA for the CDR3: TGCGCCAGCACCCCGTTAACTAGCGGGAGGGCTAATGAGCAGTTCTTC.

The rearrangement links TRBV4-1 to TRBJ2-1, with D maybe TRBD2 (6 bases). The CDR3 is 16 residues long. The germline V gene encodes CDR1 MGHRA and CDR2 YSYEKL. Trimming took off 3 bases at V and 0 bases at J, with 12 bases between the two ends. CDR3 sequence: CASSQAGRVSYNEQFF. DNA for the CDR3: TGCGCCAGCAGCCAGGCGGGAAGGGTCTCCTACAATGAGCAGTTCTTC.

The chain recombines TRBV9 with TRBJ2-3; D possibly corresponds to TRBD2 (6 bases). CDR1 SGDLS and CDR2 YYNGEE come from the germline V gene. This CDR3 has 16 residues. V dropped 3 bases and J dropped 2 bases, with 16 bases sitting between them. CDR3 nucleotide sequence: TGTGCCAGCAGCGCCATGAGCGGGCAAAACACAGATACGCAGTATTTT. It translates to CASSAMSGQNTDTQYF.

This chain links TRBV4-1 with TRBJ1-2; maybe TRBD1 (5 bases). V lost 1 base and J lost 5, with 14 bases in between. Germline V gene sequence: CDR1 MGHRA, CDR2 YSYEKL. This CDR3 region has 15 residues. The CDR3 loop is CASSQVRGVGYGYTF. CDR3 coding DNA: TGCGCCAGCAGCCAAGTACGGGGGGTAGGGTATGGCTACACCTTC.

The CDR3 region is CASSQQGGTNEKLFF. The CDR3 DNA is TGCGCCAGCAGCCAGCAAGGGGGAACCAATGAAAAACTGTTTTTT. V and J are TRBV5-1 and TRBJ1-4; weak D call: TRBD1 (6 bases). The CDR3 loop spans 15 amino acids. The V gene's germline CDR1 is SGHRS and CDR2 YFSETQ. V was pared by 4 bases and J by 5 bases, with 15 bases between.

The chain couples TRBV11-2 to TRBJ1-1; no clear D. CDR3 length: 13 amino acids. Germline lookup yields CDR1 SGHAT and CDR2 FQNNGV. The V end lost 3 bases, the J end lost 2 bases, and 7 bases lay between the germline ends. CDR3 coding DNA: TGTGCCAGCAGCTTCGGAGGCAACACTGAAGCTTTCTTT. Translating it yields CASSFGGNTEAFF.

The chain employs TRBV7-9 and TRBJ1-2; 11 positions match TRBD1. Germline assignment: CDR1 SEHNR and CDR2 FQNEAQ (reference sequence). The CDR3 loop spans 15 amino acids. The J segment lost 6 bases and the V segment lost 1 base, leaving 4 bases of the junction unmatched. CDR3 sequence (DNA): TGTGCCAGCAGCTTAGGGACAGGGGGCTTTGATGGCTACACCTTC. This translates into CASSLGTGGFDGYTF.